This T cell receptor beta chain emerged from a study of cytomegalovirus exposure and HLA in healthy donors. A remark on this clone: Its antigen is not known.

Whole-study findings and limits: Common viral pathogens seemed to be connected with several of the most significant clusters, according to a later analysis. CMV serostatus was the only immune exposure information that was available. The study listed roughly 150 cytomegalovirus-associated TCR beta chains.

The PCR employed 60 Vbeta primers together with 13 Jbeta primers. Some clones are missing from TCRdb's copy, which holds only in-frame ones; the method was immunoSEQ multiplex PCR. This sample contains around 160,000 clones. Despite likely unrecorded immune exposures, the donors were nominally healthy at the time of sampling. The germline V gene has CDR1 SGHVS and CDR2 FQNEAQ. Trimming left V 1 base short and J 3 bases short, with 12 bases between. This CDR3 is built from 15 residues. Sequenced material: PBMCs. This TCR came from a woman in her fifties or sixties in good health and CMV-seronegative. This sequence joins TRBV7-8 and TRBJ1-2; D might be TRBD1 (6 bases). The CDR3 sequence is CASSLEAGVYYGYTF. The CDR3 nucleotides read TGTGCCAGCAGCTTAGAGGCAGGGGTTTACTATGGCTACACCTTC.